This T cell receptor beta chain was recovered during a study of T-cell memory formation after mild COVID-19. TCRdb reprocessed the 5' RACE reads with MiXCR, giving one entry per CDR3 protein. The sample has 58,000 or so distinct CDR3 sequences, about 27% seen once; the top ten hold roughly 45%. Findings and caveats of the study: Contracting clones localized mainly to CM and EM when CD4+ and mainly to EMRA when CD8+.

On this clonotype: The antigen is not known.

The V gene lost 3 bases and the J gene lost 1 base, with 9 bases spanning the gap. There are 14 residues in the CDR3. Germline V lookup: CDR1 SGHAT, CDR2 FQDESV (reference sequence). The chain links TRBV11-1 to TRBJ1-1, with D perhaps TRBD1 (5 bases). The clonotype originates from a man younger than 30 who had mild COVID-19 (a few samples of this study predate the infection). Cell type and time point are not known. Sequencing was carried out using PBMCs or a T cell subset sorted from them (not recorded which). CDR3 coding DNA: TGTGCCAGCAGCTTCGGGACGGCGAACACTGAAGCTTTCTTT. Its translation: CASSFGTANTEAFF.